The subject of this entry is one TCR beta chain. Its antigen is as yet unknown. TCR beta CDR3 regions were amplified from RNA transcripts. A first-round RT-PCR of the TCR CDR3 used the HTBI primer set. Each CDR3 protein is one row after TCRdb ran MiXCR on the multiplex PCR reads. The sample lists roughly 250,000 distinct CDR3 sequences, around 20% occurring once. V shed 4 bases, J shed 2 bases, and the junction held 4 bases outside the gene matches. CDR1 is LNHNV and CDR2 is YYDKDF in the germline V gene (reference sequence). This CDR3 contains 16 residues. This record comes from a study of T cells in Graves' hyperthyroidism and ophthalmopathy. Across the study: Once the initial diagnosis was made, peripheral blood was obtained before any treatment. Notes on the study in general: The model forecast ophthalmopathy, anticipating it by a median roughly 6.5 months before onset.

Patients affected by ophthalmopathy presented a Clinical Activity Score of at least 3, a NOSPECS grade of at least 4, and disease duration below 3 months. The chain recombines TRBV15 with TRBJ2-4; the match to TRBD2 covers 11 bases. Material: blood. This TCR came from a man under 40 with Graves' ophthalmopathy. CDR3 in DNA: TGTGCCACCAGCATAGGGACTAGCGGACCCAAAAACATTCAGTACTTC. Translation: CATSIGTSGPKNIQYF.